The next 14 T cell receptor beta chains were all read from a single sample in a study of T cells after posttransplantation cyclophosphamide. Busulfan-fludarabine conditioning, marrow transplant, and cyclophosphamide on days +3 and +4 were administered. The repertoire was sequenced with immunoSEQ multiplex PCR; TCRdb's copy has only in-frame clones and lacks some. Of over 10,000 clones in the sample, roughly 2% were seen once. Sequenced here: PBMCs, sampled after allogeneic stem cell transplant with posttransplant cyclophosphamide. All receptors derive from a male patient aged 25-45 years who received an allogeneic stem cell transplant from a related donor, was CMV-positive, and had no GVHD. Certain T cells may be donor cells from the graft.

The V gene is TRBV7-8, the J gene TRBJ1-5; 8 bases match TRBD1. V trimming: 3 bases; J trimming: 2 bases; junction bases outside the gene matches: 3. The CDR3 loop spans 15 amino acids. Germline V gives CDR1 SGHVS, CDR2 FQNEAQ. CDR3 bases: TGTGCCAGCAGCTTCGGGACAGGCCGCAATCAGCCCCAGCATTTT. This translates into CASSFGTGRNQPQHF.

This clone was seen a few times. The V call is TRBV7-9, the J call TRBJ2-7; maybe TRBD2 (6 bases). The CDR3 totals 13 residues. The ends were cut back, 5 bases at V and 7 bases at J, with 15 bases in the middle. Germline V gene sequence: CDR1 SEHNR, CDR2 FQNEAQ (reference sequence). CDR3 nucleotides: TGTGCCAGCAGCCCCGACTGGGCGGGGGAGCAGTACTTC. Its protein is CASSPDWAGEQYF.

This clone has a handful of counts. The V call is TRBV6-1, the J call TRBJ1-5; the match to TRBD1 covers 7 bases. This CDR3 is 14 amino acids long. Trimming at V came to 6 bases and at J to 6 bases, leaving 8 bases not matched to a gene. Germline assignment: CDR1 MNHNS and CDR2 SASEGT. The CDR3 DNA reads TGTGCCAGCAGGAAGACAGGGATGGGTCAGCCCCAGCATTTT. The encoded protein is CASRKTGMGQPQHF.

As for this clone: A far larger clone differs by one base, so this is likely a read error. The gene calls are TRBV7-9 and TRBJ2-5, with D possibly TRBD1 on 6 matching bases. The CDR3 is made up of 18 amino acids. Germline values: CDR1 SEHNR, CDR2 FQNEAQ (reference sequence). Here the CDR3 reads CASSFRDTPSSYNSPLHF. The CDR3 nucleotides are TGTGCCAGCAGCTTCAGGGACACCCCGAGCTCCTATAATTCACCCCTCCACTTC.

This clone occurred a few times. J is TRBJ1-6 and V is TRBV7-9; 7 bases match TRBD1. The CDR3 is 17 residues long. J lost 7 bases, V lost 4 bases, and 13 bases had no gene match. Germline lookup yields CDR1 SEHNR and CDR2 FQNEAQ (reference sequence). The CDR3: CASSSRKQTGPNSPLHF. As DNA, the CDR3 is TGTGCCAGCAGCTCGCGGAAGCAGACAGGGCCGAATTCACCCCTCCACTTT. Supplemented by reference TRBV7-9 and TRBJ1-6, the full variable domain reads DTGVSQNPRHKITKRGQNVTFRCDPISEHNRLYWYRQTLGQGPEFLTYFQNEAQLEKSRLLSDRFSAERPKGSFSTLEIQRTEQGDSAMYLCASSSRKQTGPNSPLHFGNGTRLTVT.

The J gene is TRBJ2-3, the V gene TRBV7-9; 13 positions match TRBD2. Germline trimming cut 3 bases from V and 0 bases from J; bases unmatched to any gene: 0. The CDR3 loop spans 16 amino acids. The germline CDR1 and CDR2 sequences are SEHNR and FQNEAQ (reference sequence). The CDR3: CASSLGLAGSTDTQYF. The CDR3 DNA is TGTGCCAGCAGCTTGGGACTAGCGGGAAGCACAGATACGCAGTATTTT.

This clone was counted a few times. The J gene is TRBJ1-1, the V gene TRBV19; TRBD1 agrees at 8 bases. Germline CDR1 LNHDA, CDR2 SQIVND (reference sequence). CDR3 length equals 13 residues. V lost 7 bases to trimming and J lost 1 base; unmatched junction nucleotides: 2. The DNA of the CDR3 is TGTGCCAGTAAAGGACAGGGGAACACTGAAGCTTTCTTT. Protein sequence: CASKGQGNTEAFF.

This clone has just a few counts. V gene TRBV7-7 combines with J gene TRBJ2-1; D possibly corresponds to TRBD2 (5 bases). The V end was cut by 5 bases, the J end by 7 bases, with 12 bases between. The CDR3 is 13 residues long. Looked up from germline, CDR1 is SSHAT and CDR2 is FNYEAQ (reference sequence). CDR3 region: CASSITSFNEQFF. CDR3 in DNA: TGTGCCAGCAGCATTACTAGTTTTAATGAGCAGTTCTTC.

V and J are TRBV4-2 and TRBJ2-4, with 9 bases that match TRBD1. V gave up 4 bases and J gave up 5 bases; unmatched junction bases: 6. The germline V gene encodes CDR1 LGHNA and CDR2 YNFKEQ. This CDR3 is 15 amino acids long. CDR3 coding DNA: TGTGCCAGCAGCCCCGGGGACAGGGCAGAAAACATTCAGTACTTC. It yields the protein CASSPGDRAENIQYF.

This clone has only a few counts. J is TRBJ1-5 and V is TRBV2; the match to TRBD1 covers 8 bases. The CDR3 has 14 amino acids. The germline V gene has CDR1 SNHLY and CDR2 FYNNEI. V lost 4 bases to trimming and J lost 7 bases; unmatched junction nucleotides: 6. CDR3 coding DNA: TGTGCCAGCAGTGGGGCGGACAGGGCGCAGCCCCAGCATTTT. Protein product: CASSGADRAQPQHF.

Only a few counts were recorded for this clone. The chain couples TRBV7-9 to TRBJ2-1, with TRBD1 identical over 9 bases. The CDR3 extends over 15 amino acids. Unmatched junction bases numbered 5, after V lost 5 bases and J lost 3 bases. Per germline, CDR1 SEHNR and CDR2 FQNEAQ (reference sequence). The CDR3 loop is CASSQRQGGYNEQFF. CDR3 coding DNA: TGTGCCAGCAGCCAACGACAGGGGGGCTACAATGAGCAGTTCTTC.

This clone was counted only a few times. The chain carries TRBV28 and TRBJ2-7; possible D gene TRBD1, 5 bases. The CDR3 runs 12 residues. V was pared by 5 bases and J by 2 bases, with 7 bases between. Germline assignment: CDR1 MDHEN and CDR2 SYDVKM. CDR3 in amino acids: CASSGAAYEQYF. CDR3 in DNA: TGTGCCAGCAGTGGGGCCGCCTACGAGCAGTACTTC.

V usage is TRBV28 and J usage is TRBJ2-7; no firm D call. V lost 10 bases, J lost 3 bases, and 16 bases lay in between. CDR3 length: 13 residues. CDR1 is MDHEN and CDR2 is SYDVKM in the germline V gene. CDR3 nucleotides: TGTGCCACTACCGGTAAAACGGGCTACGAGCAGTACTTC. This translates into CATTGKTGYEQYF. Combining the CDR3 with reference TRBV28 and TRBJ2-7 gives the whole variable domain DVKVTQSSRYLVKRTGEKVFLECVQDMDHENMFWYRQDPGLGLRLIYFSYDVKMKEKGDIPEGYSVSREKKERFSLILESASTNQTSMYLCATTGKTGYEQYFGPGTRLTVT.

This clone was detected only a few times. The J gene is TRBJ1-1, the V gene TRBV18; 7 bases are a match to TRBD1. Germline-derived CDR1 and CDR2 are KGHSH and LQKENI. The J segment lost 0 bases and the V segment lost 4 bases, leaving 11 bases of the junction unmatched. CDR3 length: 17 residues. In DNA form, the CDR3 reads TGTGCCAGCTCACGGAGACAGGGACCCACGATGAACACTGAAGCTTTCTTT. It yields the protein CASSRRQGPTMNTEAFF.